Sequencing of this TCR beta chain was carried out in a study of T cells in Graves' hyperthyroidism and ophthalmopathy. The study, taken as a whole, reports: Stable hyperthyroidism was separated from ophthalmopathy by a model based on 13 V-J features. In the blood, most expanded thyroid clonotypes above 0.001 appeared as well.

The germline CDR1 and CDR2 sequences are MDHEN and SYDVKM. Trimming at V came to 5 bases and at J to 4 bases, leaving 7 bases not matched to a gene. The CDR3 spans 15 residues. RNA transcripts served as the template for amplifying TCR beta CDR3 regions. TCR CDR3 underwent first-round RT-PCR with the HTBI primer set. TCRdb processed the multiplex PCR reads anew with MiXCR; each CDR3 protein has one entry. The table has around 300,000 distinct CDR3 sequences, about an eighth seen once. This clonotype showed up many times. The antigen is unknown. Graves' hyperthyroidism was deemed stable given no ophthalmopathy progression within 18 months. Orbital computed tomography and thyroid ultrasound, together with serum TRAb and thyroxine and clinical symptoms, were used for diagnoses.

The TCR was taken from a middle-aged woman with Graves' hyperthyroidism. The source material was blood. The rearrangement joins TRBV28 to TRBJ1-2, with 10 nucleotides matching TRBD1. Here the CDR3 DNA reads TGTGCCAGCAGTAATCCCGGGACAGGGGTCTATGGCTACACCTTC. Translated: CASSNPGTGVYGYTF.